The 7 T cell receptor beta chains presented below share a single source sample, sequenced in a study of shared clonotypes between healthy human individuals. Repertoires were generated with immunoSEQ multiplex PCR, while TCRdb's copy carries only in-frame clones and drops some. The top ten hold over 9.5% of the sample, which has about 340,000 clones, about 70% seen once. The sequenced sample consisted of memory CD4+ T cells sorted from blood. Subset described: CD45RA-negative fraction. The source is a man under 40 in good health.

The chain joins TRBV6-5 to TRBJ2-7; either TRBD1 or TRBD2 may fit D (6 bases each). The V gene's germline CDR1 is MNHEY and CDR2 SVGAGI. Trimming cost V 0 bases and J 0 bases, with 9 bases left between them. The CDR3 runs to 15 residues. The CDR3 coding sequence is TGTGCCAGCAGTTACTCGGAGGGGGTCTCCTACGAGCAGTACTTC. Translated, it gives CASSYSEGVSYEQYF.

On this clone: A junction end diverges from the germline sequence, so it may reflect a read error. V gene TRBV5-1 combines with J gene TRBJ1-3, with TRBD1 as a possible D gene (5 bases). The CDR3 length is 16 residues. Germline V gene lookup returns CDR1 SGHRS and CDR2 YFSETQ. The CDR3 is CVSSFFQTGPGNTIYF. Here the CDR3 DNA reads TGCGTCAGCTCTTTTTTCCAGACGGGACCTGGAAACACCATATATTTT.

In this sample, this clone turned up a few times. The CDR3 here is CASSFVHSGGGYTF. CDR3 bases: TGTGCCAGCAGTTTTGTACACTCCGGAGGGGGCTACACCTTC. V gene TRBV28 combines with J gene TRBJ1-2; D uncertain. V was trimmed by 3 bases and J by 8 bases, leaving 16 bases between them. The CDR3 runs to 14 residues. In germline, CDR1 is MDHEN, CDR2 SYDVKM.

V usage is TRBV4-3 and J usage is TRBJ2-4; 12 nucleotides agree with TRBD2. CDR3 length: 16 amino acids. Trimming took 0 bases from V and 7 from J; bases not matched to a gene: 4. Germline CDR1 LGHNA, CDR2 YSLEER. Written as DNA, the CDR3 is TGCGCCAGCAGCCAAGATTCGACTAGCGGGAGTAACATTCAGTACTTC. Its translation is CASSQDSTSGSNIQYF.

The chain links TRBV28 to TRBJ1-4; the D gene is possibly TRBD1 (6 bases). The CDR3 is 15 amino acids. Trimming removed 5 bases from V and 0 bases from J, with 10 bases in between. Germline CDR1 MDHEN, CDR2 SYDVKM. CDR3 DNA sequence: TGTGCCAGCAGTGTAAGGGGGGCAACTAATGAAAAACTGTTTTTT. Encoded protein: CASSVRGATNEKLFF.

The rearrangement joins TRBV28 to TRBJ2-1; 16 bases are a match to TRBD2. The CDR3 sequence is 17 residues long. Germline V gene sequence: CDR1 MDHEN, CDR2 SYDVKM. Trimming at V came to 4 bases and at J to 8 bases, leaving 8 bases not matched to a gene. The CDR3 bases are TGTGCCAGCAGTTGGGGACTAGCGGGAGGGGGCGGCGATGAGCAGTTCTTC. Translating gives CASSWGLAGGGGDEQFF.

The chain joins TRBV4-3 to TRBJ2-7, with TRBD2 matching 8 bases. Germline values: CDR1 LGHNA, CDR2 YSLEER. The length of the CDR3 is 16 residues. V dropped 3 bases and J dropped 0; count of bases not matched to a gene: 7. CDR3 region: CASSQGERESSYEQYF. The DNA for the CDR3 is TGCGCCAGCAGCCAGGGGGAGCGGGAGAGCTCCTACGAGCAGTACTTC.